This T cell receptor beta chain was sequenced in a study of beta chain features in type 1 diabetes. Expressed TCRB transcripts were sequenced after all isolated RNA was converted to cDNA. Naive, central memory and regulatory T cell samples came to a mean of approximately 3.3 million reads. The assay was immunoSEQ multiplex PCR, and TCRdb's table has in-frame clones only and misses some. Among 500,000 to 800,000 clones listed, around 12% were seen once. The study, taken as a whole, reports: The naive, central memory and Treg TCRB repertoires looked more alike in patients than they did in healthy donors. In these data, an HLA type influence on TCRB rearrangement remained unresolved. TCRB CDR3s were moderately but significantly shorter in Type 1 diabetes patients in all four CD4+ subsets.

This clone was detected only a few times. Its target is unknown. The sequence derives from a man aged 25 to 40 with type 1 diabetes. The sequenced sample consisted of naive CD4+ T cells from blood.

The CDR3 reads CAWNPGTWKETQYF. For the CDR3, the DNA is TGTGCCTGGAACCCCGGGACTTGGAAAGAGACCCAGTACTTC. This rearrangement joins TRBV30 to TRBJ2-5, with D possibly being TRBD2 (6 bases). CDR3 size: 14 residues. Trimming stripped 4 bases from V and 3 bases from J, with 15 bases between. Looked up from germline, CDR1 is GTSNPN and CDR2 is SVGIG (reference sequence).